The sequence of this T cell receptor (beta chain) was determined in a study of blood T cell repertoires in COVID-19. CDR1 and CDR2 (germline): PRHDT, FYEKMQ (reference sequence). CDR3 size: 14 residues. Trimming at V came to 4 bases and at J to 2 bases, leaving 2 bases not matched to a gene. Clones were read by immunoSEQ multiplex PCR, and TCRdb kept only the in-frame ones, dropping some. The data show about 240,000 clones, roughly 86% seen once. This receptor was obtained from a woman between 45 and 60 years old with COVID-19, enrolled during active disease. Sequenced material: peripheral blood. The V call is TRBV13, the J call TRBJ2-1; 7 bases line up with TRBD2. CDR3 nucleotide sequence: TGTGCCAGCAGCTCCAGCGGGACCTACAATGAGCAGTTCTTC. Amino acid sequence: CASSSSGTYNEQFF.